This T cell receptor (beta chain) appears in the sequencing data of a study of blood T cell repertoires in COVID-19. Study information: The United States, Italy and Spain supplied acute and convalescent COVID-19 samples.

Generated by immunoSEQ multiplex PCR, the TCRdb table keeps only in-frame clones and is missing some. The top ten hold roughly 2.5% of the sample, which has 89,000 or so clones, around 90% seen once. Sequenced: peripheral blood. The receptor was isolated from a man aged 50-59 years with COVID-19, enrolled during active disease.

The CDR3 spells CASSQEGTGVSEAFF. The DNA for the CDR3 is TGTGCCAGCAGCCAAGAAGGGACAGGGGTAAGTGAAGCTTTCTTT. The chain has TRBV3-1 (or the pseudogene TRBV3-2) and TRBJ1-1, with TRBD1 identical over 10 bases. The J segment lost 7 bases and the V segment lost 0 bases, leaving 5 bases of the junction unmatched. From germline, CDR1 is LGHDT and CDR2 YNNKEL (reference sequence). The CDR3 consists of 15 residues.